These 25 T cell receptor beta chains were all obtained from the same sample, sequenced in a study of shared clonotypes between healthy human individuals. CD45RO-negative cells were positively selected for CCR7, leaving out terminally differentiated effector memory CD45RA+ cells. Profiling relied on immunoSEQ multiplex PCR, and the TCRdb table lists in-frame clones only, not all of them. The table records about 2.1 million clones, 93% of them present only once. The sequenced sample was naive CD8+ T cells from PBMCs. All receptors come from a man aged 18 to 29 in good health. Some clones in this sample may be carry-over from other donors' samples.

The genes are TRBV6-1 and TRBJ1-3; D remains ambiguous. The germline CDR1 and CDR2 sequences are MNHNS and SASEGT. The CDR3 spans 13 residues. Trimming pared 4 bases from V and 0 bases from J, leaving 4 bases between. The CDR3 DNA is TGTGCCAGCAGTGGCCGCTCTGGAAACACCATATATTTT. It is translated as CASSGRSGNTIYF.

This chain links TRBV13 with TRBJ2-5; TRBD1 matches at 7 bases. The CDR3 runs to 14 residues. Germline V gene lookup returns CDR1 PRHDT and CDR2 FYEKMQ (reference sequence). V dropped 4 bases and J dropped 2; count of bases not matched to a gene: 4. Written as DNA, the CDR3 is TGTGCCAGCAGCTCGACAGGGCAGCAAGAGACCCAGTACTTC. Protein product: CASSSTGQQETQYF.

DNA for the CDR3: TGTGCCAGCACCGTTGGGCAGACCTCCTACAATGAGCAGTTCTTC. Amino acid sequence: CASTVGQTSYNEQFF. The genes are TRBV27 and TRBJ2-1; D not certain. Germline CDR1 reads MNHEY; CDR2 reads SMNVEV (reference sequence). The CDR3 length is 15 residues. Between the trimmed V and J ends, which lost 7 bases and 0 bases, there was a span of 13 bases.

The chain recombines TRBV10-3 with TRBJ1-1; D gene uncertain. Trimming left V 3 bases short and J 3 bases short, with 8 bases between. Germline lookup yields CDR1 ENHRY and CDR2 SYGVKD. The CDR3 consists of 13 residues. The CDR3 nucleotides read TGTGCCATCAGTGACATGTCGGACACTGAAGCTTTCTTT. Its protein is CAISDMSDTEAFF.

The chain combines TRBV27 with TRBJ2-2; D ambiguous. The CDR3 has 13 amino acids. V lost 3 bases, J lost 6 bases, and 8 bases lay in between. The germline V gene encodes CDR1 MNHEY and CDR2 SMNVEV (reference sequence). Here the CDR3 reads CASSLGRAGELFF. CDR3 sequence (DNA): TGTGCCAGCAGTTTGGGCCGGGCCGGGGAGCTGTTTTTT.

The chain links TRBV27 to TRBJ1-1; tentatively, D is TRBD1 (5 bases). Germline lookup yields CDR1 MNHEY and CDR2 SMNVEV (reference sequence). V lost 5 bases and J 10 bases, leaving 17 bases between the germline ends. The CDR3 totals 13 residues. In nucleotides, the CDR3 is TGTGCCAGCAGTGTTAATAAGGGAACAGGAGCTTTCTTT. Its translation is CASSVNKGTGAFF.

Concerning this clone itself: Within the sample, other DNA sequences also encode this same CDR3. The chain combines TRBV5-6 with TRBJ1-4; D unresolved. Germline V gene data show CDR1 as SGHDT and CDR2 as YYEEEE. Trimming pared 5 bases from V and 8 bases from J, leaving 13 bases between. This CDR3 comprises 13 residues. CDR3 residues: CASSFRHVEKLFF. DNA for the CDR3: TGTGCCAGCAGTTTCCGGCATGTCGAAAAACTGTTTTTT.

The chain employs TRBV11-2 and TRBJ2-1; 12 nucleotides agree with TRBD2. Germline CDR1 is SGHAT and CDR2 is FQNNGV. The CDR3 is 18 residues long. Unmatched junction bases numbered 10, after V lost 3 bases and J lost 4 bases. This chain's CDR3 is CASSFPLAGGSAYNEQFF. In DNA form, the CDR3 reads TGTGCCAGCAGCTTCCCGCTAGCGGGAGGGTCAGCTTACAATGAGCAGTTCTTC.

The CDR3 DNA follows: TGTGCCAGCAGCCTTCCCTCTAGCGGGAGATTCAAAAACATTCAGTACTTC. As protein: CASSLPSSGRFKNIQYF. The chain joins TRBV7-2 to TRBJ2-4; 10 nucleotides agree with TRBD2. Trimming took 5 bases from V and 3 from J; bases not matched to a gene: 10. The CDR3 is 17 residues long. Germline lookup yields CDR1 SGHTA and CDR2 FQGNSA.

V usage is TRBV14 and J usage is TRBJ2-1; possibly TRBD2 for D (6 bases). There are 15 residues in the CDR3. Germline assignment: CDR1 SGHDN and CDR2 FVKESK. Trimming removed 1 base at V and 8 bases at J, with 15 bases between. The CDR3 region is CASSQAPGVIDEQFF. The CDR3 DNA is TGTGCCAGCAGCCAAGCCCCGGGGGTTATCGATGAGCAGTTCTTC.

This chain connects TRBV7-2 to TRBJ1-5; no firm D call. Trimming removed 2 bases at V and 7 bases at J, with 12 bases between. This CDR3 has 14 amino acids. The germline gives CDR1 SGHTA, CDR2 FQGNSA. CDR3 sequence reads: CASSLNRGSQPQHF. In DNA form, the CDR3 reads TGTGCCAGCAGCTTAAACAGAGGTTCCCAGCCCCAGCATTTT.

The chain couples TRBV10-3 to TRBJ2-3; 10 bases line up with TRBD2. The germline V gene has CDR1 ENHRY and CDR2 SYGVKD. V gave up 4 bases and J gave up 5 bases; unmatched junction bases: 9. The CDR3 is made up of 16 amino acids. The CDR3 sequence is CAISGILAGVIDTQYF. In DNA, the CDR3 is TGTGCCATCAGTGGGATTCTAGCGGGAGTCATAGATACGCAGTATTTT.

V is TRBV7-9 and J is TRBJ2-2, with TRBD2 matching over 7 bases. CDR1 is SEHNR, CDR2 FQNEAQ, per germline (reference sequence). The length of the CDR3 is 16 residues. Losses at the gene ends were 2 bases for V and 3 bases for J; bases not matched to a gene: 6. CDR3 bases: TGTGCCAGCAGCTTACCCCCTGGGAGGGACACCGGGGAGCTGTTTTTT. Protein: CASSLPPGRDTGELFF.

This CDR3 is CASNEGQGRNEQFF. The CDR3 DNA sequence: TGTGCCAGCAACGAGGGACAGGGCAGGAATGAGCAGTTCTTC. The chain carries TRBV2 and TRBJ2-1, with 9 bases lining up with TRBD1. This CDR3 has 14 amino acids. Germline V gene lookup returns CDR1 SNHLY and CDR2 FYNNEI. Germline trimming cut 7 bases from V and 7 bases from J; bases unmatched to any gene: 8.

The chain has TRBV18 and TRBJ2-7; TRBD2 agrees at 7 bases. CDR1 KGHSH and CDR2 LQKENI come from the germline V gene. The CDR3 length is 14 residues. Trimming took 3 bases from V and 3 from J; bases not matched to a gene: 5. In DNA, the CDR3 is TGTGCCAGCTCACCCGAACTAGCGCACTACGAGCAGTACTTC. Translating it yields CASSPELAHYEQYF.

The V call is TRBV19, the J call TRBJ1-5, with D possibly TRBD1 on 6 matching bases. This CDR3 contains 18 residues. V gave up 3 bases and J gave up 9 bases, with 27 bases separating them. Per germline, CDR1 LNHDA and CDR2 SQIVND (reference sequence). CDR3 sequence reads: CASSIEALNRDIEVPQHF. The CDR3 DNA is TGTGCCAGTAGTATTGAGGCCTTAAACCGGGACATAGAAGTGCCCCAGCATTTT.

The rearrangement links TRBV9 to TRBJ2-7, with 11 bases that match TRBD2. The length of the CDR3 is 15 residues. Germline values: CDR1 SGDLS, CDR2 YYNGEE. V was pared by 0 bases and J by 3 bases, with 2 bases of the junction left unmatched. CDR3 coding DNA: TGTGCCAGCAGCGTAGCTAGCGGGAGGATCTACGAGCAGTACTTC. Translated, it gives CASSVASGRIYEQYF.

V and J are TRBV7-9 and TRBJ2-1; TRBD1 is a possible D gene (7 bases). CDR1 is SEHNR and CDR2 is FQNEAQ in the germline V gene (reference sequence). The CDR3 is made up of 14 amino acids. V was pared by 6 bases and J by 2 bases, with 11 bases between. CDR3 in DNA: TGTGCCAGCAGGGGGGGACAGACCTACAATGAGCAGTTCTTC. Protein: CASRGGQTYNEQFF.

This chain links TRBV20-1 with TRBJ1-4, with unresolved D. The V gene's germline CDR1 is DFQATT and CDR2 SNEGSKA (reference sequence). The CDR3 consists of 11 residues. Trimming pared 5 bases from V and 5 bases from J, leaving 6 bases between. The CDR3 nucleotides read TGCAGTGCTCGAGGGAATGAAAAACTGTTTTTT. The encoded protein is CSARGNEKLFF.

The chain carries TRBV11-1 and TRBJ2-7; possibly TRBD1 for D (6 bases). This CDR3 has 15 amino acids. Germline CDR1 and CDR2: SGHAT and FQDESV (reference sequence). Trimming took off 0 bases at V and 3 bases at J, with 12 bases between the two ends. The DNA for the CDR3 is TGTGCCAGCAGCTTAGCCTCAGGGGCGGGCTACGAGCAGTACTTC. The encoded protein is CASSLASGAGYEQYF.

This clone was observed a handful of times. The chain recombines TRBV2 with TRBJ1-5, with D possibly matching TRBD1 (5 bases). This CDR3 contains 15 residues. The V and J ends lost 6 bases and 5 bases respectively, with 17 bases between them. Germline assignment: CDR1 SNHLY and CDR2 FYNNEI. The CDR3 loop reads CASSATGTDYQPQHF. DNA for the CDR3: TGTGCCAGCAGCGCTACCGGGACGGATTATCAGCCCCAGCATTTT.

The chain links TRBV4-3 to TRBJ2-5; D not resolved. The length of the CDR3 is 15 residues. The V end was cut by 0 bases, the J end by 3 bases, with 11 bases between. Germline CDR1 is LGHNA and CDR2 is YSLEER. The CDR3 sequence is CASSQDSAAEETQYF. In DNA form, the CDR3 reads TGCGCCAGCAGCCAAGATTCCGCAGCCGAAGAGACCCAGTACTTC.

The chain recombines TRBV10-3 with TRBJ2-5; 8 bases match TRBD1. V was clipped by 5 bases and J by 5 bases; unmatched bases: 7. Germline CDR1 ENHRY, CDR2 SYGVKD. The CDR3 totals 14 residues. In DNA form, the CDR3 reads TGTGCCATCAGTCCTAACAGGGGGGAGGAGACCCAGTACTTC. Its protein product is CAISPNRGEETQYF.

V is TRBV6-1 and J is TRBJ2-7; maybe TRBD1 (6 bases). CDR1 is MNHNS and CDR2 is SASEGT in the germline V gene. V lost 6 bases and J 3 bases, leaving 12 bases between the germline ends. The CDR3 consists of 13 residues. The CDR3 protein is CASSSDRSYEQYF. CDR3 sequence (DNA): TGTGCCAGCAGCTCTGACAGGAGCTACGAGCAGTACTTC.

As regards this clone: Other DNA sequences in this sample translate to the same CDR3. This chain links TRBV7-3 with TRBJ1-3; D not resolved. The ends were cut back, 5 bases at V and 0 bases at J, with 11 bases in the middle. Looked up from germline, CDR1 is SGHTA and CDR2 is FQGTGA. CDR3 size: 15 residues. CDR3 nucleotide sequence: TGTGCCAGCAGCCTTGACGGCTCCTCTGGAAACACCATATATTTT. Translation: CASSLDGSSGNTIYF.